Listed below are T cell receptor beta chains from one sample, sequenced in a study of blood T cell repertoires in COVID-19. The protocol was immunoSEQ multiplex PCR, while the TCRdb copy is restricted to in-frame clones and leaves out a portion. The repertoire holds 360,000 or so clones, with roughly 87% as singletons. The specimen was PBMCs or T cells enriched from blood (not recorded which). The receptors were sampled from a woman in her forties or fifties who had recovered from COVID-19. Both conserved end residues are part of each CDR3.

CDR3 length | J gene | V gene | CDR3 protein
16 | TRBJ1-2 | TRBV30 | CAWSLTRTGTARGYTF
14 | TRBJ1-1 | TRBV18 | CASSPDGGINEAFF
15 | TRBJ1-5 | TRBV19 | CASSILGAGLASQHF
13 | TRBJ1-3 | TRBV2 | CASGRISGNTIYF
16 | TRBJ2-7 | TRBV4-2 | CASSQIPGQGSYEQYF
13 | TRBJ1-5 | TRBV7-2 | CASSFRGDQPQHF
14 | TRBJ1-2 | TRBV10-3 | CAISLGQNQYGYTF
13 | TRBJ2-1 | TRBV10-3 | CAISEQGLDEQFF
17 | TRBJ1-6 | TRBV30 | CAWSVDRGVPYNSPLHF
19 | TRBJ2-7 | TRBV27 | CASSSGTPGSDRVTYEQYF
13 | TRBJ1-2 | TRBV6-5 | CASSAGGGYGYTF
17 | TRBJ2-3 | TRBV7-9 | CASSLDLFSGSRDTQYF
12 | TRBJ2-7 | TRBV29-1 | CSAGNDRESQYF
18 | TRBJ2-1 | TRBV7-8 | CASSLGLAGGVAYNEQFF
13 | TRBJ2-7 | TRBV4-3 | CASSQVLGYEQYF
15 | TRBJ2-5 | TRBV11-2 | CASSLRGSYRETQYF
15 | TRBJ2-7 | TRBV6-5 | CASSWTPKGLYEQYF
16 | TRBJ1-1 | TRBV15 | CATSRGPGTPNTEAFF
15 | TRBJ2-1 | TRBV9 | CASSVGGGVGNEQFF
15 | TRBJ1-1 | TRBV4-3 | CASSLLTTGDTEAFF
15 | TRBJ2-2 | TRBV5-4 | CASSFGAVNTGELFF
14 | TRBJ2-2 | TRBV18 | CASSPPPSTGELFF
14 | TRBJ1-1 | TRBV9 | CASSDEVTNTEAFF
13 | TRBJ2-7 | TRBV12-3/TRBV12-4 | CASSSPTSGEQYF
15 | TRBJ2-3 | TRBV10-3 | CAISAGQGDTDTQYF
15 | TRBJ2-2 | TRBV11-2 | CASRITGVRAGELFF
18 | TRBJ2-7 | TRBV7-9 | CASSLYGTGGTKTYEQYF
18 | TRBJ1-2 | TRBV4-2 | CASSQTFGQGGGNYGYTF
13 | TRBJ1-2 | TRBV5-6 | CASSYTGYYGYTF
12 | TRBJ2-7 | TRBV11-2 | CASSLTTEEQYF
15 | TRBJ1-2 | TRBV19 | CASSTSSGGNYGYTF
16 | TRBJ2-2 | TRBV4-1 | CASSHSGATNTGELFF
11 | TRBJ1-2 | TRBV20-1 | CSASLAPGNTF
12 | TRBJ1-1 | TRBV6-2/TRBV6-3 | CASSYAEVEAFF
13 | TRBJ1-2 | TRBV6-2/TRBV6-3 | CASSYVQVNGYTF
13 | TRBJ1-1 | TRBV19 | CASSIDRGAEAFF
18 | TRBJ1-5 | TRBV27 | CASSPLTGPEHSNQPQHF
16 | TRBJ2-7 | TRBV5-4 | CASSFVRGAAPGEQYF
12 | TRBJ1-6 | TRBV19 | CASSTRDSPLHF
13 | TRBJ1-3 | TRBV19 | CASRDRRGNTIYF
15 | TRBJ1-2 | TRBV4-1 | CASSHQGVGGYGYTF
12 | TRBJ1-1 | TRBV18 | CASSPSFTEAFF
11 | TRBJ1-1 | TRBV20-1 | CSAVRGPEAFF
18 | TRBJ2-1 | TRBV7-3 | CASSTKPVVLASYNEQFF
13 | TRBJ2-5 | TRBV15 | CATSTGVSVTQYF
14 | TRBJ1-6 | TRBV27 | CASRNQGVNSPLHF
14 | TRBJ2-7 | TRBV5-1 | CASSSEGGPTEQYF
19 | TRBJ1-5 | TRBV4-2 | CASSQAQQGLKTSNQPQHF
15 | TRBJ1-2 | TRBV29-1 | CSVLLSLTGGYGYTF
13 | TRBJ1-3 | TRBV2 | CASHRGGGNTIYF
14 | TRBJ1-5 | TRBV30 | CAWSVALRNQPQHF
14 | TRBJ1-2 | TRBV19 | CASSSQGALRGYTF
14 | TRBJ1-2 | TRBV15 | CATSRQGRDYGYTF
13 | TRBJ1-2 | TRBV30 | CAWSVSPGYGYTF
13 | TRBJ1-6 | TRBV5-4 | CASSSRTDSPLHF
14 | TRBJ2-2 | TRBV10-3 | CAIGLVLNTGELFF
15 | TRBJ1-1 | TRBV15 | CATSREKGVNTEAFF
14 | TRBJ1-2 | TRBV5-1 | CASGAGQGVYGYTF